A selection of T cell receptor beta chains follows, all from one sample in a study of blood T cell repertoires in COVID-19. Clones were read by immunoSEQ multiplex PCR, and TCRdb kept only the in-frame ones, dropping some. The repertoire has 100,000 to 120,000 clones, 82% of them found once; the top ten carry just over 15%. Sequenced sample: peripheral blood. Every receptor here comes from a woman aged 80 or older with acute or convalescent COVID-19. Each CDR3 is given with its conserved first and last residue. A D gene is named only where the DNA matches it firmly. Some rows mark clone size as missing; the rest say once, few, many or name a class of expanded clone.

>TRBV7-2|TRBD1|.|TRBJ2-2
TGTGCCAGCAGCTCAGGACAGGGAACCGGGGAGCTGTTTTTT
CASSSGQGTGELFF
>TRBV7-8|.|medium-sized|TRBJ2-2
TGTGCCAGCAGCACCGGAGTCACCGGGGAGCTGTTTTTT
CASSTGVTGELFF
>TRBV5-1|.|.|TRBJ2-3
TGCGCCAGCAGCCTCCCCCACGGCACTAGGACAGATACGCAGTATTTT
CASSLPHGTRTDTQYF
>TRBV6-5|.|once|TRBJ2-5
TGTGCCAGCAGCTACTCCGGAATTCGGGGGACCCAGTACTTC
CASSYSGIRGTQYF
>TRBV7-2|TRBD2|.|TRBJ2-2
TGTGCCAGCAGCTTAGGGATTAGCGGGAGGGGGAACACCGGGGAGCTGTTTTTT
CASSLGISGRGNTGELFF
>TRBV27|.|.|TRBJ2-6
TGTGCCAGCAGTTTATCGAGGCGCCTCGACAGCTCTGGGGCCAACGTCCTGACTTTC
CASSLSRRLDSSGANVLTF
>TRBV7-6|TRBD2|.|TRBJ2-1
TGTGCCAGCAGCTTAGGCGGGAGGGCCGTGGATGAGCAGTTCTTC
CASSLGGRAVDEQFF
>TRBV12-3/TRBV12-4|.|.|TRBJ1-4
TGTGCCAGCAGTTCGAGCGGGAATGAAAAACTGTTTTTT
CASSSSGNEKLFF
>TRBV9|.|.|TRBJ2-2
TGTGCCAGCAGCGGGGCCCAAGACAGATACACCGGGGAGCTGTTTTTT
CASSGAQDRYTGELFF
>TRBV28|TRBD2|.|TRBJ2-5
TGTGCCAGCACCACAACTAGCGGCCAAGAGACCCAGTACTTC
CASTTTSGQETQYF
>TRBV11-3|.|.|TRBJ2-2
TGTGCCAGCAGCATACGGGGTTCCGGGGAGCTGTTTTTT
CASSIRGSGELFF
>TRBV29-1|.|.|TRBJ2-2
TGCAGCGTTGGACACACACAGGGTGGGCTGTTTTTT
CSVGHTQGGLFF
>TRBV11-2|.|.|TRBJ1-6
TGTGCCAGCAGCTCTGTCGAGGGTGGTAATTCACCCCTCCACTTT
CASSSVEGGNSPLHF
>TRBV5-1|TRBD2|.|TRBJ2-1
TGCGCCAGCAACCTACTAGCGGGAGTTGTGGATGAGCAGTTCTTC
CASNLLAGVVDEQFF
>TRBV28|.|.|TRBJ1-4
TGTGCCAGCAGACCGAGGAGACAGCTTAATGAAAAACTGTTTTTT
CASRPRRQLNEKLFF
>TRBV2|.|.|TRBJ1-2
TGTGCCAGCAGGGGGGGACGGCAAAGCTATGGCTACACCTTC
CASRGGRQSYGYTF
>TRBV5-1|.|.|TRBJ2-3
TGCGCCAGCAGCTTAACGGGTAGCACAGATACGCAGTATTTT
CASSLTGSTDTQYF
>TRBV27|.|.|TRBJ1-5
TGTGCCAGCAGTTTATCTGCGAGACAGATTTCCAATCAGCCCCAGCATTTT
CASSLSARQISNQPQHF
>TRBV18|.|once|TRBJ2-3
TGTGCCAGCTCACCATGGGGGGTCCGAAGCACAGATACGCAGTATTTT
CASSPWGVRSTDTQYF
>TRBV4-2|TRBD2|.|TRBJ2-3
TGTGCCAGCAGCCAAGATGCGACTAGCGGGGGGAGCACAGATACGCAGTATTTT
CASSQDATSGGSTDTQYF
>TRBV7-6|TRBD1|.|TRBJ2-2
TGTGCCAGCAGCTTGAATACAGGGGGCGAGTACGGGGAGCTGTTTTTT
CASSLNTGGEYGELFF
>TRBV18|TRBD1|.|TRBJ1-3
TGTGCCAGCTCAGAGGAACAGGGGAAAGGAAACACCATATATTTT
CASSEEQGKGNTIYF
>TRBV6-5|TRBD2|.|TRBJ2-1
TGTGCCAGCAGCTCCGGGACTAGCCTACGGGAGCAGTTCTTC
CASSSGTSLREQFF
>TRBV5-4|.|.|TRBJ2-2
TGTGCCAGCAGCGCCGGGACTCGTCCTGACACCGGGGAGCTGTTTTTT
CASSAGTRPDTGELFF
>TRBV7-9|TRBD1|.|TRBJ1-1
TGTGCCAGCAGCCCTGGACAGGGGGCGAGCGGTCCTGAAGCTTTCTTT
CASSPGQGASGPEAFF
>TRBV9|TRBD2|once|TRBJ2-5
TGTGCCAGCAGCGTAGCTAGCGGAGTTCAAGAGACCCAGTACTTC
CASSVASGVQETQYF
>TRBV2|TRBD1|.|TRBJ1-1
TGTGCCAGCAGTCGACAGGGGGCCGACACTGAAGCTTTCTTT
CASSRQGADTEAFF
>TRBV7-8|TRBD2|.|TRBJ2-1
TGTGCCAGCAGCCCCCCGGGACTAGCGGACTTCGGTCCCTACAATGAGCAGTTCTTC
CASSPPGLADFGPYNEQFF
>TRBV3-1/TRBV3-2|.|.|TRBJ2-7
TGTGCCAGCAGCTTGACTCCAACCTACGAGCAGTACTTC
CASSLTPTYEQYF
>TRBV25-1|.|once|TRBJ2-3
TGTGCCTCCGGCTCAGGGATATTTCCAGATACGCAGTATTTT
CASGSGIFPDTQYF
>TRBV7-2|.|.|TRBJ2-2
TGTGCCAGCAGCTTACAGGACGGGAGATTGGCCGGGGAGCTGTTTTTT
CASSLQDGRLAGELFF
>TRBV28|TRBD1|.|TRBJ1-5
TGTGCCAGCAGTACTCATGGGACAGGGAATAGCAATCAGCCCCAGCATTTT
CASSTHGTGNSNQPQHF
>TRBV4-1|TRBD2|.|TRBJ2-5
TGCGCCAGCAGCCAATCAAGCGGGAGGGCCCGAGAGACCCAGTACTTC
CASSQSSGRARETQYF
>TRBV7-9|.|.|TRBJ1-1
TGTGCCAGCAGCTCTGAGGCGAACACTGAAGCTTTCTTT
CASSSEANTEAFF
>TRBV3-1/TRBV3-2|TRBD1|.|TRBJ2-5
TGTGCCAGCAGTCCATCGGACAGGGAAGAGACCCAGTACTTC
CASSPSDREETQYF
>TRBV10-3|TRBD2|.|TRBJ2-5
TGTGCCATCAGTGGACTAGCGGAAGAGACCCAGTACTTC
CAISGLAEETQYF
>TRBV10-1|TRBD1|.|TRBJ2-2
TGCGCCAGCAGTGAGTCGAGGACAGGGAACACCGGGGAGCTGTTTTTT
CASSESRTGNTGELFF
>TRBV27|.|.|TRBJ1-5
TGTGCCACCCCCGGGGATCAGCCCCAGCATTTT
CATPGDQPQHF
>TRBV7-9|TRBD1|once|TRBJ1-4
TGTGCCAGCAGCCCTGCCACAGGGGGCGGAAATGAAAAACTGTTTTTT
CASSPATGGGNEKLFF
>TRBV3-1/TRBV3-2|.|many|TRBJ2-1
TGTGCCAGCAGCCTGGGACTCGAGCAGTTCTTC
CASSLGLEQFF
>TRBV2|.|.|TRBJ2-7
TGTGCCAGCAGTGAAGCTGGGGGAGGAACCTACGAGCAGTACTTC
CASSEAGGGTYEQYF
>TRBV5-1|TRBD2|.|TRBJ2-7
TGCGCCAGCAGCGGGGGACTAGCGGCGACCGCCTACGAGCAGTACTTC
CASSGGLAATAYEQYF
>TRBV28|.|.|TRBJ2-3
TGTGCCAGCAGTTTTTCAGGGTGGACAGATACGCAGTATTTT
CASSFSGWTDTQYF
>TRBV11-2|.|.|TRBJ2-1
TGTGCCAGCAGCCCCCGACAGGTGAACGGGGGGGAGCAGTTCTTC
CASSPRQVNGGEQFF
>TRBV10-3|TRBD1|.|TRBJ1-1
TGTGCCATTCAGGGGGCTGCGAACACTGAAGCTTTCTTT
CAIQGAANTEAFF